The sequence of this TCR beta chain was determined in a study of vaccination and CD4 T cells after COVID-19. CDR3 length equals 14 residues. CDR1 DFQATT and CDR2 SNEGSKA come from the germline V gene (reference sequence). Trimming stripped 2 bases from V and 1 base from J, with 11 bases between. The Oncomine TCR Beta short-read assay was what sequenced the DNA obtained from cultured CD4+ T cells. Via MiXCR, TCRdb re-called the PCR reads, giving one row per CDR3 protein. The sample consists of more than 15,000 distinct CDR3 sequences, 50% to 60% of them appearing once. About this clonotype: As yet, its antigen is unknown.

Treatment defined: approximately 11-day PBMC culture with coronavirus spike peptide pools or control peptides (ViraFEST assay). Source material: CD4+ T cells from blood, cultured in vitro. The source of this sequence is a human donor who had recovered from COVID-19. V and J are TRBV20-1 and TRBJ1-1, with D perhaps matching TRBD1 (6 bases). The CDR3 here is CSARKGGGNTEAFF. CDR3 DNA: TGCAGTGCTAGAAAAGGGGGTGGGAACACTGAAGCTTTCTTT.